This record covers a single T cell receptor (beta chain). Antigen unknown. TCRdb's copy holds only in-frame clones and misses some; the assay was immunoSEQ multiplex PCR. The sample yields 75,000 or so clones, 91% seen once. This specimen belongs to a study of T cell responses to AZD1222 COVID-19 vaccine. Study results and caveats: Every sample of the repertoires postdated the peak T cell response. Most donors were white British and more were female, and clonal diversity was possibly underestimated. After two AZD1222 doses, spike-specific TCR breadth and depth rose versus day 0.

Germline lookup yields CDR1 SGHRS and CDR2 YFSETQ. The CDR3 loop spans 15 amino acids. V shed 4 bases and J 4 bases; nucleotides not matched to a gene: 9. The analysis combined second doses at about 4 or about 12 weeks. The sequenced sample was peripheral blood, obtained 28 days after the second AZD1222 dose. The clonotype was recovered from an adult who received the AZD1222 COVID-19 vaccine. J is TRBJ1-2 and V is TRBV5-1; 8 nucleotides align to TRBD1. CDR3 protein: CASSLAGQAPYGYTF. In DNA, the CDR3 is TGCGCCAGCAGCCTGGCGGGACAGGCCCCCTATGGCTACACCTTC.